The 4 T cell receptor beta chains below all came from one sample that was sequenced in a study of control samples from healthy donors and cancer patients. This table comes from immunoSEQ multiplex PCR, and its TCRdb copy is limited to in-frame clones, with some not included. The sample includes approximately 150,000 clones, 75% to 95% seen only once; the top ten take more than 6.5%. The source material was blood. The source is a young man in good health.

This clone came up once. The V and J genes are TRBV6-4 and TRBJ1-2, with 7 bases aligning to TRBD1. V was clipped by 2 bases and J by 4 bases; unmatched bases: 1. The V gene's germline CDR1 is MRHNA and CDR2 SNTAGT. The CDR3 totals 13 residues. The CDR3, as DNA: TGTGCCAGCAGTGACCGGGACAGCTATGGCTACACCTTC. Protein product: CASSDRDSYGYTF.

The CDR3 DNA reads as TGTGCCAGCAGTTACGGTATTCCACAGGGCTATGGCTACACCTTC. It specifies CASSYGIPQGYGYTF. The gene calls are TRBV6-6 and TRBJ1-2, with TRBD1 as a possible D gene (6 bases). The CDR3 sequence is 15 residues long. Between the trimmed V and J ends, which lost 2 bases and 4 bases, there was a span of 14 bases. Germline V gene sequence: CDR1 MNHNY, CDR2 SVGAGI (reference sequence).

V gene TRBV11-2 combines with J gene TRBJ1-4, with D unclear. The CDR3 spans 14 residues. The ends were cut back, 2 bases at V and 6 bases at J, with 10 bases in the middle. Germline lookup yields CDR1 SGHAT and CDR2 FQNNGV. The CDR3 reads CASSLLRGYEKLFF. The CDR3 DNA is TGTGCCAGCAGCTTATTGAGAGGGTATGAAAAACTGTTTTTT.

J is TRBJ2-7 and V is TRBV6-5, with D perhaps matching TRBD2 (5 bases). The CDR3 consists of 13 residues. Germline CDR1 and CDR2: MNHEY and SVGAGI. Trimming removed 5 bases at V and 2 bases at J, with 10 bases between. The CDR3: CASSLTLAYEQYF. Written as DNA, the CDR3 is TGTGCCAGCAGTCTGACACTAGCCTACGAGCAGTACTTC.